This T cell receptor beta chain emerged from a study of blood T cell repertoires in COVID-19. The overall study: Sites in the United States, Italy and Spain provided acute and convalescent COVID-19 samples.

The CDR3 runs to 16 residues. Germline V gene data show CDR1 as MDHEN and CDR2 as SYDVKM. V dropped 3 bases and J dropped 5; count of bases not matched to a gene: 12. Original handling: It was from reference gene primer amplification that nucleated cell counts were estimated. Assay used: immunoSEQ multiplex PCR; TCRdb lists only in-frame clones, some missing. That table furnishes V, J and clone size, whereas the DNA furnished D and trimming. Of 450,000 to 500,000 clones in the sample, about 85% were seen once. Participants were aged about 18 to 95 years, lived in about two dozen US areas, and enrolled virtually.

The source material was PBMCs or T cells enriched from blood (not recorded which). V usage is TRBV28 and J usage is TRBJ1-2, with 7 nucleotides matching TRBD1. The clonotype comes from a woman aged 18-29 years who had recovered from COVID-19. The CDR3 nucleotides are TGTGCCAGCAGTTTCCCAGGACAGGACTCTTGGTATGGCTACACCTTC. It yields the protein CASSFPGQDSWYGYTF.